Sequencing of this TCR beta chain was carried out in a study of molecular identifiers for immune sequencing clone quantification. Study details: Four of five RNA aliquots from around 18,000 or 91,000 naive CD8 T cells were sequenced.

TCRdb itself ran the PCR reads through MiXCR, one entry per CDR3 protein. The sample consists of a few hundred thousand distinct CDR3 sequences, roughly 23% of them appearing once. General observations from the study: Investigators reportedly could detect spiked Jurkat TCR RNA from one cell among approximately 930,000 naive cells. Naive cells had under 1% of molecules in clones above 20 RNA copies, effectors over 97%. Should identical TCR molecules share a barcode, the sizes of highly expanded clones could be underestimated.

This clonotype showed up many times. The antigen is undetermined. The V segment lost 5 bases and the J segment 3 bases; nucleotides outside the gene matches: 7. The CDR3 contains 15 residues. CDR1 and CDR2 from the germline V gene are SGHVS and FNYEAQ. This receptor was obtained from a human donor in good health. Some libraries in this study had Jurkat cell RNA spiked in. The chain recombines TRBV7-6 with TRBJ2-3; 8 bases fit TRBD2. Sequencing was done on a sample of naive CD8+ T cells from blood, with Jurkat cell RNA spiked in. The subset: FACS-sorted CD8+CD4-CCR7+CD45RA+ naive T cells. CDR3 amino acids: CASSPGAGGTDTQYF. In DNA form, the CDR3 reads TGTGCCAGCAGCCCCGGGGCGGGGGGTACAGATACGCAGTATTTT.